This entry lists 5 T cell receptor beta chains sequenced from one sample in a study of regulatory T cells in long-lasting Graves disease (dated by TCRdb to the early 2020s). Library preparation employed multiplex PCR. Sequenced on an Illumina HiSeq 4000. CDR3 regions were amplified by Arm-PCR with iRepertoire HTBI primers to construct TCR beta libraries. TCRdb ran its own pipeline on the public reads, namely fastp trimming at Q25 and MiXCR clone calling, and kept in-frame beta chains. Under each unique CDR3 protein, matching rows form one entry showing the most common genes and DNA. The sample table shows hundreds of thousands of distinct CDR3 sequences, and about 20% are seen once. The top ten constitute over 10% of the sample. The meaning of the sample's time point label: persistent/refractory GD, antithyroid drugs over 5 years with positive TRAb. For both TCR sequencing and RNA sequencing, RNA was extracted from PBMCs using TRIzol.

The starting material was peripheral blood mononuclear cells (PBMCs), obtained when the disease was refractory, from a patient treated with antithyroid drugs. The receptors here all came from a female donor with Graves disease.

This clonotype was counted at least ten times. The chain uses TRBV6-5 and TRBJ2-5, with 9 bases fitting TRBD1. CDR1 is MNHEY, CDR2 SVGAGI, per germline. This CDR3 comprises 15 residues. With 4 bases clipped from V and 0 bases from J, the junction kept 3 bases outside the gene matches. CDR3 sequence: CASSSGQGYQETQYF. CDR3 nucleotide sequence: TGTGCCAGCAGTTCGGGACAGGGATACCAAGAGACCCAGTACTTC.

This clonotype occurred many times. The chain is built from TRBV11-1 and TRBJ2-7; D might be TRBD2 (5 bases). The V gene's germline CDR1 is SGHAT and CDR2 FQDESV (reference sequence). The V gene lost 4 bases and the J gene lost 2 bases, with 9 bases spanning the gap. This CDR3 is built from 13 residues. DNA of the CDR3: TGTGCCAGCAGCTACGGGGTCGCCTACGAGCAGTACTTC. Protein sequence: CASSYGVAYEQYF.

J is TRBJ1-2 and V is TRBV19; weak D call: TRBD1 (6 bases). V was pared by 5 bases and J by 7 bases, with 14 bases between. CDR1 and CDR2 (germline): LNHDA, SQIVND (reference sequence). The CDR3 extends over 13 amino acids. Here the CDR3 reads CASSPGQASGYTF. For the CDR3, the DNA is TGTGCCAGTAGTCCGGGACAAGCCTCTGGCTACACCTTC.

The chain joins TRBV10-3 to TRBJ1-5; perhaps TRBD1 as D (5 bases). This CDR3 spans 13 amino acids. Germline V gives CDR1 ENHRY, CDR2 SYGVKD. V was shortened by 6 bases and J by 2 bases, with 8 bases between the two germline ends. The CDR3 protein is CAIRGTGNQPQHF. In nucleotides, the CDR3 is TGTGCCATCAGAGGGACGGGCAATCAGCCCCAGCATTTT.

This clonotype was seen more than once but under ten times. This chain uses TRBV19 with TRBJ1-1; D possibly corresponds to TRBD1 (6 bases). With 1 base removed from V and 1 base from J, the gap between germline ends came to 10 bases. The V gene's germline CDR1 is LNHDA and CDR2 SQIVND (reference sequence). This CDR3 comprises 15 residues. CDR3 coding DNA: TGTGCCAGTAGTATAGCTGCCAGGGGGAACACTGAAGCTTTCTTT. Its protein product is CASSIAARGNTEAFF.